This T cell receptor (beta chain) was profiled in a study of tumor and adjacent non-tumor tissue in lung cancer. This clonotype was detected many times. Its antigen is not identified. At one of its ends the junction is not consistent with the germline gene, which may arise from a read error. A modified ARM-PCR protocol with three rounds of nested PCR amplified TCRbeta. One entry per CDR3 protein results from TCRdb running MiXCR on the multiplex PCR reads. The profile shows over 85,000 distinct CDR3 sequences, under 90% of them singletons. The CDR3 is made up of 13 amino acids. The germline V gene encodes CDR1 SGHTA and CDR2 FQGTGA. No cell sorting was done before RNA was extracted from the tissue. The study, taken as a whole, reports: Tumor TCR diversity, when higher, was linked to shorter survival.

This receptor was identified in a man between 65 and 80 years old with non-small cell lung cancer. The J gene is TRBJ2-1, the V gene TRBV7-3; D is uncertain. The sample was lung tumor tissue. The CDR3 region is CASSRSSYNEQSF. The CDR3 nucleotides read TGTGCCAGCAGTCGGAGCTCCTACAATGAGCAGTCCTTC.